The 25 T cell receptor beta chains in this list originate from one sample, sequenced in a study of shared clonotypes between healthy human individuals. Naive CD8 cells were CD45RO-negative, positively selected for CCR7, excluding terminally differentiated effector memory CD45RA+ cells. Some clones are missing from TCRdb's copy, which holds only in-frame ones; the method was immunoSEQ multiplex PCR. The sample consists of roughly 2 million clones, about 95% of them appearing once. What was sequenced was naive CD8+ T cells sorted from blood. These receptor sequences come from a young man in good health.

J is TRBJ2-1 and V is TRBV28; D uncertain. This CDR3 spans 13 amino acids. Trimming took 3 bases from V and 5 from J, leaving 8 bases between them. Looked up from germline, CDR1 is MDHEN and CDR2 is SYDVKM. The CDR3 spells CASSFLENNEQFF. CDR3 in DNA: TGTGCCAGCAGTTTCTTGGAAAACAATGAGCAGTTCTTC. Combining the CDR3 with reference TRBV28 and TRBJ2-1 gives the whole variable domain DVKVTQSSRYLVKRTGEKVFLECVQDMDHENMFWYRQDPGLGLRLIYFSYDVKMKEKGDIPEGYSVSREKKERFSLILESASTNQTSMYLCASSFLENNEQFFGPGTRLTVL.

This chain links TRBV19 with TRBJ2-7, with D unclear. V gave up 2 bases and J gave up 2 bases, with 13 bases separating them. The CDR3 is 15 residues long. CDR1 LNHDA and CDR2 SQIVND come from the germline V gene (reference sequence). CDR3 sequence reads: CASSIYHSGAYEQYF. Written as DNA, the CDR3 is TGTGCCAGTAGTATATATCACTCTGGGGCCTACGAGCAGTACTTC.

The chain employs TRBV2 and TRBJ2-2, with TRBD1 identical over 9 bases. CDR3 length: 16 amino acids. Germline lookup yields CDR1 SNHLY and CDR2 FYNNEI. Unmatched junction bases numbered 7, after V lost 4 bases and J lost 4 bases. CDR3 DNA sequence: TGTGCCAGCAGTGGCTGGACAGGGGAAGGCACCGGGGAGCTGTTTTTT. It translates to CASSGWTGEGTGELFF.

The genes are TRBV6-5 and TRBJ1-1, with a possible D match to TRBD1 (5 bases). The CDR3 consists of 14 residues. Deletions cut 2 bases from V and 4 bases from J, with 11 bases between. Germline V gene data show CDR1 as MNHEY and CDR2 as SVGAGI. The CDR3 protein is CASSYHDGATEAFF. CDR3 nucleotide sequence: TGTGCCAGCAGTTACCACGACGGGGCCACTGAAGCTTTCTTT.

This chain uses TRBV27 with TRBJ1-5; 7 bases agree with TRBD1. CDR3 length: 17 residues. CDR1 is MNHEY and CDR2 is SMNVEV in the germline V gene (reference sequence). Trimming cost V 6 bases and J 2 bases; bases outside gene matches: 13. The CDR3 region has the DNA TGTGCCAGCAGCGATGGAAAGGGGGCGCCTGGCAATCAGCCCCAGCATTTT. It yields the protein CASSDGKGAPGNQPQHF.

V usage is TRBV29-1 and J usage is TRBJ2-1; TRBD1 matches at 8 bases. Per germline, CDR1 SQVTM and CDR2 ANQGSEA. CDR3 length: 17 amino acids. J lost 4 bases, V lost 6 bases, and 17 bases had no gene match. The CDR3 DNA reads as TGCAGCGTCGACCCCTGGCTTGACAGGGGCCTTTACAATGAGCAGTTCTTC. Translating gives CSVDPWLDRGLYNEQFF.

This sequence joins TRBV7-8 and TRBJ2-3; D gene uncertain. CDR1 is SGHVS and CDR2 is FQNEAQ in the germline V gene. There are 15 residues in the CDR3. Trimming took 5 bases from V and 0 from J, leaving 12 bases between them. The CDR3 sequence is CASSVNSASTDTQYF. In DNA form, the CDR3 reads TGTGCCAGCAGCGTAAATAGTGCCAGCACAGATACGCAGTATTTT.

The chain links TRBV12-5 to TRBJ2-1; D gene ambiguous. In germline, CDR1 is LGHNT, CDR2 FRNRAP. The V end was cut by 0 bases, the J end by 7 bases, with 10 bases between. The CDR3 sequence is 14 residues long. The CDR3 protein is CASGLVPSANEQFF. The CDR3 DNA reads TGTGCTAGTGGTTTGGTACCGAGCGCAAATGAGCAGTTCTTC. The complete variable domain, with remaining parts taken from reference TRBV12-5 and TRBJ2-1, reads DARVTQTPRHKVTEMGQEVTMRCQPILGHNTVFWYRQTMMQGLELLAYFRNRAPLDDSGMPKDRFSAEMPDATLATLKIQPSEPRDSAVYFCASGLVPSANEQFFGPGTRLTVL.

In nucleotides, the CDR3 is TGTGCCAGCAGTGGACTAGCCGAATGGGAAGATACGCAGTATTTT. Residues: CASSGLAEWEDTQYF. V is TRBV2 and J is TRBJ2-3; 7 bases are shared with TRBD2. CDR3 length: 15 amino acids. The trim removed 4 bases at V and 5 bases at J, leaving 9 bases unmatched. Germline V gene sequence: CDR1 SNHLY, CDR2 FYNNEI.

The chain is built from TRBV28 and TRBJ2-1; 8 positions agree with TRBD2. From germline, CDR1 is MDHEN and CDR2 SYDVKM. The CDR3 sequence is 15 residues long. Trimming removed 8 bases from V and 4 bases from J; junction bases left unmatched: 10. CDR3 DNA sequence: TGTGCCAGCTCCCCGGGGGGGGATTTATACAATGAGCAGTTCTTC. Translated, it gives CASSPGGDLYNEQFF.

Written as DNA, the CDR3 is TGTGCCAGCAGTTCAAGAACAGGGGTCTACAATGAGCAGTTCTTC. It specifies CASSSRTGVYNEQFF. The rearrangement joins TRBV27 to TRBJ2-1; TRBD1 matches at 7 bases. With V trimmed by 4 bases and J by 3 bases, 6 bases remained unmatched. The CDR3 is made up of 15 amino acids. Germline V gene sequence: CDR1 MNHEY, CDR2 SMNVEV (reference sequence).

The gene calls are TRBV4-3 and TRBJ1-6; tentative D call: TRBD1 (6 bases). With 5 bases removed from V and 8 bases from J, the gap between germline ends came to 19 bases. The germline CDR1 and CDR2 sequences are LGHNA and YSLEER. The CDR3 is made up of 16 amino acids. The CDR3 bases are TGCGCCAGCAGCGCTACCCAGGGGAGAAAGGATTCACCCCTCCACTTT. As protein: CASSATQGRKDSPLHF.

The chain has TRBV11-2 and TRBJ2-7; 13 bases align to TRBD2. The germline gives CDR1 SGHAT, CDR2 FQNNGV. The junction had 6 bases not matched to a gene; V was cut back by 4 bases and J by 6 bases. This CDR3 has 15 residues. CDR3 region: CASSSYGLAGVEQYF. The CDR3 coding sequence is TGTGCCAGCAGCTCCTATGGACTAGCGGGAGTCGAGCAGTACTTC.

The chain has TRBV10-2 and TRBJ2-3, with 7 bases aligning to TRBD1. The V gene's germline CDR1 is WSHSY and CDR2 SAAADI. V shed 9 bases, J shed 2 bases, and the junction held 11 bases outside the gene matches. CDR3 length: 15 amino acids. The CDR3 DNA reads TGCGCCAGTAGGAAGGTACAGGGGTACACAGATACGCAGTATTTT. It codes for CASRKVQGYTDTQYF.

The chain carries TRBV4-1 and TRBJ2-7, with 8 bases that match TRBD2. Germline CDR1 and CDR2: MGHRA and YSYEKL. Trimming took 1 base from V and 4 from J; bases not matched to a gene: 9. This CDR3 contains 16 residues. CDR3: CASSQATGTREYEQYF. The DNA of the CDR3 is TGCGCCAGCAGCCAAGCGACCGGGACTAGAGAATACGAGCAGTACTTC.

V gene TRBV19 combines with J gene TRBJ1-1; D is unresolved. Germline values: CDR1 LNHDA, CDR2 SQIVND (reference sequence). V was cut by 6 bases and J by 3 bases, with 11 bases left in between. This CDR3 contains 13 residues. CDR3 nucleotide sequence: TGTGCCAGTAGAGATCCGGGCGACACTGAAGCTTTCTTT. It codes for CASRDPGDTEAFF.

The chain recombines TRBV5-6 with TRBJ1-1, with D tentatively TRBD1 (6 bases). The CDR3 sequence is 15 residues long. Trimming took 4 bases from V and 1 from J, leaving 14 bases between them. The germline V gene encodes CDR1 SGHDT and CDR2 YYEEEE. In DNA form, the CDR3 reads TGTGCCAGCAGCGCTGATCCGACAGGGAACACTGAAGCTTTCTTT. Its protein is CASSADPTGNTEAFF.

The chain uses TRBV7-9 and TRBJ1-2, with D possibly TRBD1 on 6 matching bases. V was cut by 1 base and J by 3 bases, with 6 bases left in between. Germline lookup yields CDR1 SEHNR and CDR2 FQNEAQ (reference sequence). This CDR3 region has 13 residues. The CDR3 is CASSLDRDYGYTF. The CDR3 bases are TGTGCCAGCAGCTTAGACAGGGACTATGGCTACACCTTC.

This CDR3 reads CASSLAGTEPYEQYF. CDR3 sequence (DNA): TGCGCCAGCAGCTTGGCCGGGACAGAGCCCTACGAGCAGTACTTC. The chain links TRBV5-1 to TRBJ2-7, with 7 bases that match TRBD1. The CDR3 contains 15 residues. The V segment lost 0 bases and the J segment 2 bases; nucleotides outside the gene matches: 5. The germline CDR1 and CDR2 sequences are SGHRS and YFSETQ.

The chain is built from TRBV2 and TRBJ1-2, with a weak D call TRBD1 (6 bases). CDR3 length: 14 amino acids. Trimming removed 6 bases from V and 1 base from J, with 12 bases in between. Germline lookup yields CDR1 SNHLY and CDR2 FYNNEI. CDR3 region: CASRETGLNYGYTF. The CDR3 DNA reads as TGTGCCAGCAGGGAAACAGGGCTTAACTATGGCTACACCTTC.

The chain uses TRBV7-9 and TRBJ2-1, with 13 bases lining up with TRBD2. Germline V CDR1 and CDR2: SEHNR, FQNEAQ (reference sequence). The CDR3 is 18 amino acids. V lost 3 bases and J lost 8; bases outside the gene matches: 13. CDR3 coding DNA: TGTGCCAGCAGCTTCCGACTAGCGGGGGGCCCAATACCCGATGAGCAGTTCTTC. Its translation: CASSFRLAGGPIPDEQFF.

The table lists this clone with a count of one. The chain combines TRBV2 with TRBJ2-7, with TRBD2 matching 8 bases. This CDR3 contains 12 residues. Germline CDR1 reads SNHLY; CDR2 reads FYNNEI. Trimming took 10 bases from V and 4 from J; bases not matched to a gene: 6. CDR3 region: CATRGGAYEQYF. The DNA for the CDR3 is TGTGCCACCCGGGGGGGGGCGTACGAGCAGTACTTC.

The gene calls are TRBV4-3 and TRBJ1-1; weak D call: TRBD1 (6 bases). Trimming shortened V by 0 bases and J by 10 bases, and 12 bases separated the two germline ends. This CDR3 spans 13 amino acids. CDR1 and CDR2 from the germline V gene are LGHNA and YSLEER. This CDR3 is CASSQDSKGGAFF. The CDR3 region has the DNA TGCGCCAGCAGCCAAGATTCGAAGGGGGGAGCTTTCTTT.

The CDR3 here is CASSLGTAAYEQYF. CDR3 DNA: TGCGCCAGCAGCTTAGGGACAGCTGCGTACGAGCAGTACTTC. This chain links TRBV4-1 with TRBJ2-7; 7 positions match TRBD1. The V segment lost 5 bases and the J segment 4 bases; nucleotides outside the gene matches: 8. Germline V gene lookup returns CDR1 MGHRA and CDR2 YSYEKL. This CDR3 has 14 amino acids.

The chain links TRBV28 to TRBJ1-5; D is ambiguous. Trimming took 2 bases from V and 5 from J, leaving 13 bases between them. From germline, CDR1 is MDHEN and CDR2 SYDVKM. The CDR3 is 15 residues long. CDR3 in amino acids: CASSLVDNQYQPQHF. Written as DNA, the CDR3 is TGTGCCAGCAGTTTAGTCGACAATCAGTATCAGCCCCAGCATTTT.